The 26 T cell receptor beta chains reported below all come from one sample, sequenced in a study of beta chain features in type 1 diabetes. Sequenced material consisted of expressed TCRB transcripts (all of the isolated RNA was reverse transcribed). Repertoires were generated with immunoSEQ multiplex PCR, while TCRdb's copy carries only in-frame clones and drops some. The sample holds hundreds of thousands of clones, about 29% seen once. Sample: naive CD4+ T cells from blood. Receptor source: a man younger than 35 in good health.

The CDR3 DNA reads as TGTGCCAGCAGCCACGACAAGGACTACGAGCAGTACTTC. Its translation is CASSHDKDYEQYF. V is TRBV7-9 and J is TRBJ2-7, with D uncertain. V was trimmed by 5 bases and J by 3 bases, leaving 11 bases between them. Germline V gene data show CDR1 as SEHNR and CDR2 as FQNEAQ (reference sequence). This CDR3 comprises 13 residues.

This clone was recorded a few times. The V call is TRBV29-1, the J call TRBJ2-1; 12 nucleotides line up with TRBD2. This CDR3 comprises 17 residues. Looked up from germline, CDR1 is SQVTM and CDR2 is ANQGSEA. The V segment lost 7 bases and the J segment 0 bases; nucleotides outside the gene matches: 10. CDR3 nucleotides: TGCAGCGGGGAGGGACTAGCGGGCGACCTCTCCTACAATGAGCAGTTCTTC. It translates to CSGEGLAGDLSYNEQFF.

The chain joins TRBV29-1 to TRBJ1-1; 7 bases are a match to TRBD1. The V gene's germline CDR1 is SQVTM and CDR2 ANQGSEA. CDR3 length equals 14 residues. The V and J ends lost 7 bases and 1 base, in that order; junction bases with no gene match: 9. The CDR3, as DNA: TGCAGCGCTCGACAGGGCGGCCCGAACACTGAAGCTTTCTTT. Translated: CSARQGGPNTEAFF.

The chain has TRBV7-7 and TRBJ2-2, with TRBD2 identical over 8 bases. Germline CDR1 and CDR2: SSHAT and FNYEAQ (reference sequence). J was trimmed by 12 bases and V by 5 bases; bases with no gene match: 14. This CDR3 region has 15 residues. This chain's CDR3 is CASSPGGSGVGQLFF. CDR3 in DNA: TGTGCCAGCAGCCCTGGAGGTAGCGGGGTCGGTCAGCTGTTTTTT.

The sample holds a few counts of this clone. DNA of the CDR3: TGTGCCAGCAGCTTAAGCCAGAACTATGGCTACACCTTC. Translated: CASSLSQNYGYTF. The chain carries TRBV7-3 and TRBJ1-2; D gene ambiguous. Germline V CDR1 and CDR2: SGHTA, FQGTGA. The CDR3 is 13 amino acids. The V and J ends lost 1 base and 2 bases respectively, with 5 bases between them. Full variable domain (rest looked up from reference TRBV7-3 and TRBJ1-2): GAGVSQTPSNKVTEKGKYVELRCDPISGHTALYWYRQSLGQGPEFLIYFQGTGAADDSGLPNDRFFAVRPEGSVSTLKIQRTERGDSAVYLCASSLSQNYGYTFGSGTRLTVV.

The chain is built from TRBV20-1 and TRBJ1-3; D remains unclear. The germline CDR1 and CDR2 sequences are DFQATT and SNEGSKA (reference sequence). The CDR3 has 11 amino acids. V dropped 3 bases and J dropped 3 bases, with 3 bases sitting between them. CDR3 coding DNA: TGCAGTGCTAGGGGTGGAAACACCATATATTTT. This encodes CSARGGNTIYF.

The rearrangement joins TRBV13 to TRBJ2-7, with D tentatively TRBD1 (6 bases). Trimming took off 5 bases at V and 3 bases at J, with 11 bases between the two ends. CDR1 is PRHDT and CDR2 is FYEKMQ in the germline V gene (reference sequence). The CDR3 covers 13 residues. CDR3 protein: CASSLGQRYEQYF. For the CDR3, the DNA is TGTGCCAGCAGCCTCGGACAGCGCTACGAGCAGTACTTC.

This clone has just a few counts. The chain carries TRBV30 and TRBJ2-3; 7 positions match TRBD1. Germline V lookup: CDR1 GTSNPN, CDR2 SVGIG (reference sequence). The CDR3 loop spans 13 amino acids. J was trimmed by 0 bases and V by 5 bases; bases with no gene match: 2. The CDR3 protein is CAWHRGSTDTQYF. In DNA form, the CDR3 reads TGTGCCTGGCACAGGGGAAGCACAGATACGCAGTATTTT.

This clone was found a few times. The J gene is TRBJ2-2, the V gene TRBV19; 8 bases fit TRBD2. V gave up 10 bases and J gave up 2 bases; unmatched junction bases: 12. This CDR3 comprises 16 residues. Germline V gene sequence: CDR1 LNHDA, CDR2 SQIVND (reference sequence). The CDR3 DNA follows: TGTGCCACTCGTGAGAGCGGGAGAGCTAACACCGGGGAGCTGTTTTTT. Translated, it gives CATRESGRANTGELFF. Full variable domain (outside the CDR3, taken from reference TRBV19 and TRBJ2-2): DGGITQSPKYLFRKEGQNVTLSCEQNLNHDAMYWYRQDPGQGLRLIYYSQIVNDFQKGDIAEGYSVSREKKESFPLTVTSAQKNPTAFYLCATRESGRANTGELFFGEGSRLTVL.

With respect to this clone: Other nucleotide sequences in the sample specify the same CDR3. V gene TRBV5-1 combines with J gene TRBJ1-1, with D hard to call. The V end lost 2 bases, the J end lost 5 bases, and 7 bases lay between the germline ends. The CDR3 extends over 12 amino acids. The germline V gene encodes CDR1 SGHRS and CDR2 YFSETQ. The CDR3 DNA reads TGCGCCAGCAGCTTAATTGGAACTGAAGCTTTCTTT. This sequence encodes CASSLIGTEAFF.

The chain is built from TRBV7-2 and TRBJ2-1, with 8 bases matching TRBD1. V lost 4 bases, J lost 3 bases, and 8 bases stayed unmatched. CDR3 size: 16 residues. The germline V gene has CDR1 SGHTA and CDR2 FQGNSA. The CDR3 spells CASSSDRAVSYNEQFF. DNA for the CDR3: TGTGCCAGCAGCTCGGACAGGGCCGTAAGCTACAATGAGCAGTTCTTC.

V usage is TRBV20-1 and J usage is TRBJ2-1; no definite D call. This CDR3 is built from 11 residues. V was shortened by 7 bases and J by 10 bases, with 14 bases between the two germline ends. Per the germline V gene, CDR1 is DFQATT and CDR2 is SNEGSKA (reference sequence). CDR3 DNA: TGCAGTGTCGCCCCAAGTAGGGAGCAGTTCTTC. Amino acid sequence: CSVAPSREQFF.

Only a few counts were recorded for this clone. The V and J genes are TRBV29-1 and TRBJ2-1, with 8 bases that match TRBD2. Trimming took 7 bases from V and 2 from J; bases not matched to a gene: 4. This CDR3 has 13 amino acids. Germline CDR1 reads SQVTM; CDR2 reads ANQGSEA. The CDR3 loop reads CSGAAGAYNEQFF. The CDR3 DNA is TGCAGCGGAGCAGCGGGAGCCTACAATGAGCAGTTCTTC.

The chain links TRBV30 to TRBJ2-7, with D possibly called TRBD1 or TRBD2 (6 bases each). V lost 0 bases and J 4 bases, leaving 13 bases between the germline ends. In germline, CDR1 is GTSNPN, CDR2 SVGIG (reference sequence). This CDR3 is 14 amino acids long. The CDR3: CAWSVTGAGYEQYF. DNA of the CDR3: TGTGCCTGGAGTGTTACGGGGGCGGGGTACGAGCAGTACTTC. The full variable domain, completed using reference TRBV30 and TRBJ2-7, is SQTIHQWPATLVQPVGSPLSLECTVEGTSNPNLYWYRQAAGRGLQLLFYSVGIGQISSEVPQNLSASRPQDRQFILSSKKLLLSDSGFYLCAWSVTGAGYEQYFGPGTRLTVT.

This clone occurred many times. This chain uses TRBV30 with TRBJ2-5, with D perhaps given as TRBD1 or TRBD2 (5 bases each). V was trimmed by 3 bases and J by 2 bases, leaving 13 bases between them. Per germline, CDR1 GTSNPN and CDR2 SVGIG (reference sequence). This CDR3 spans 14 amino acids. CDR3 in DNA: TGTGCCTGGAGCTTCCGGGACCGACAAGAGACCCAGTACTTC. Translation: CAWSFRDRQETQYF.

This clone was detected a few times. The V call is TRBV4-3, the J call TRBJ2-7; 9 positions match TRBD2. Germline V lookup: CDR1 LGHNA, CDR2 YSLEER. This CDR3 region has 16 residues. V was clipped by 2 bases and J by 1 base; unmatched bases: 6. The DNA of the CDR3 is TGCGCCAGCAGCCAACAAGTAGCGGGAGCGTCCTACGAGCAGTACTTC. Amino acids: CASSQQVAGASYEQYF.

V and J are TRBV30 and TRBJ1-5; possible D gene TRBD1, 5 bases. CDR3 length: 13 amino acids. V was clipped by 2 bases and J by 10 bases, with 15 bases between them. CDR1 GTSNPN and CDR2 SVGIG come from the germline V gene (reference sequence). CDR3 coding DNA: TGTGCCTGGAGTCCAGACAGAATCGGCCCCCAGCATTTT. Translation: CAWSPDRIGPQHF.

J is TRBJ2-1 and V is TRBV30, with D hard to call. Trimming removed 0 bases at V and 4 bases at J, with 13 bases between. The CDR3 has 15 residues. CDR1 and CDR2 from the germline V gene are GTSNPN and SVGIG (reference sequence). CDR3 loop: CAWSVGGEKYNEQFF. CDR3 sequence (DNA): TGTGCCTGGAGTGTGGGTGGCGAGAAATACAATGAGCAGTTCTTC.

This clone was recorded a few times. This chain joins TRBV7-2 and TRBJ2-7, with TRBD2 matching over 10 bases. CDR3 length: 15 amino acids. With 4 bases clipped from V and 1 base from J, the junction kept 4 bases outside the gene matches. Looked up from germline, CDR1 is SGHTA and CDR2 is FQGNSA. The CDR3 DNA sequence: TGTGCCAGCAGCTCTGGACTAGCGGCTTCCTACGAGCAGTACTTC. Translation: CASSSGLAASYEQYF.

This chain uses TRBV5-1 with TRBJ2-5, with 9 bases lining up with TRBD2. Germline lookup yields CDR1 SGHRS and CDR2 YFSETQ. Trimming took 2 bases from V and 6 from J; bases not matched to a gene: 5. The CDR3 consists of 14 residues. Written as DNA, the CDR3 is TGCGCCAGCAGCTTCGTAGCGGGAGATCAGACCCAGTACTTC. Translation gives CASSFVAGDQTQYF.

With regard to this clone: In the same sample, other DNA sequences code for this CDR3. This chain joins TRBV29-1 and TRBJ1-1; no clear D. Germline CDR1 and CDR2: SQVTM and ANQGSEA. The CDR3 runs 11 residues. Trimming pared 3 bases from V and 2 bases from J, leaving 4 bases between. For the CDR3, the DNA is TGCAGCGTTGATACCAACACTGAAGCTTTCTTT. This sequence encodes CSVDTNTEAFF.

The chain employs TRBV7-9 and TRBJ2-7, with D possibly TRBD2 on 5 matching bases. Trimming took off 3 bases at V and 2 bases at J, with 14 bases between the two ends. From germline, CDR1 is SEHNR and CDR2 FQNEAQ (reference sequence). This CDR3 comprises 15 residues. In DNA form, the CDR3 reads TGTGCCAGCAGCTTTAAGGCGGGTGCTGCCTACGAGCAGTACTTC. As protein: CASSFKAGAAYEQYF.

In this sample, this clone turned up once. CDR3 in amino acids: CASSETDLRNEQFF. The DNA for the CDR3 is TGTGCCAGCAGCGAGACGGACCTTCGTAATGAGCAGTTCTTC. The V gene is TRBV9, the J gene TRBJ2-1; D is ambiguous. Germline V lookup: CDR1 SGDLS, CDR2 YYNGEE. Trimming took 3 bases from V and 7 from J, leaving 14 bases between them. The CDR3 contains 14 residues.

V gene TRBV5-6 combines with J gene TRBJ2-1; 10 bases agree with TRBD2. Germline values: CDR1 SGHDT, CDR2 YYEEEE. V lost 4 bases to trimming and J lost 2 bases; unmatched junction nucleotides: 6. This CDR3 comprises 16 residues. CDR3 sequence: CASSAGLAETYNEQFF. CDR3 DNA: TGTGCCAGCAGCGCCGGACTAGCGGAGACCTACAATGAGCAGTTCTTC.

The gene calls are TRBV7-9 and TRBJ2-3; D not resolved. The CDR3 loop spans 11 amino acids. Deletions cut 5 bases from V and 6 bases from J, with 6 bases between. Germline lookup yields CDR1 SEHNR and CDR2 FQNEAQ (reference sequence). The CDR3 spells CASSIGDTQYF. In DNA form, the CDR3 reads TGTGCCAGCAGCATAGGGGATACGCAGTATTTT. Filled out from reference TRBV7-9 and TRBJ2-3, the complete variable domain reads DTGVSQNPRHKITKRGQNVTFRCDPISEHNRLYWYRQTLGQGPEFLTYFQNEAQLEKSRLLSDRFSAERPKGSFSTLEIQRTEQGDSAMYLCASSIGDTQYFGPGTRLTVL.

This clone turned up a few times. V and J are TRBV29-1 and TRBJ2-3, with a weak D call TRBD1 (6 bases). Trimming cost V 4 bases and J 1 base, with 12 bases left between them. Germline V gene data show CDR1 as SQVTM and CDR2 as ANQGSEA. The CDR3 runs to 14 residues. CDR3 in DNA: TGCAGCGTTGGGGGGCTCCGCGGCACAGATACGCAGTATTTT. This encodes CSVGGLRGTDTQYF.